This TCR beta chain derives from a study of T cell responses to AZD1222 COVID-19 vaccine. This clone was seen just once. Antigen: not known. Study-wide points: The study found vaccine-associated CD4 TCRs spanning spike, dominant at 160-218 and 743-854. Repertoire samples came only from after the peak T cell response. Reports indicate that nearly half of spike-specific TCRs are directed at unmutated variant regions.

V lost 5 bases and J lost 5, with 15 bases in between. CDR1 is MNHNY, CDR2 SVGAGI, per germline (reference sequence). The CDR3 is 14 amino acids. The method was immunoSEQ multiplex PCR; TCRdb's version includes in-frame clones alone and lacks a portion of them. Here the sample spans 140,000 to 150,000 clones, approximately 90% being singletons. V is TRBV6-6 and J is TRBJ2-5; the D is unclear. The origin of this receptor is an adult in good health. The sample in question was peripheral blood, obtained on day 0 of AZD1222 vaccination. The CDR3 bases are TGTGCCAGCAGTCGAACAGAACTCCAGGAGACCCAGTACTTC. Encoded protein: CASSRTELQETQYF.